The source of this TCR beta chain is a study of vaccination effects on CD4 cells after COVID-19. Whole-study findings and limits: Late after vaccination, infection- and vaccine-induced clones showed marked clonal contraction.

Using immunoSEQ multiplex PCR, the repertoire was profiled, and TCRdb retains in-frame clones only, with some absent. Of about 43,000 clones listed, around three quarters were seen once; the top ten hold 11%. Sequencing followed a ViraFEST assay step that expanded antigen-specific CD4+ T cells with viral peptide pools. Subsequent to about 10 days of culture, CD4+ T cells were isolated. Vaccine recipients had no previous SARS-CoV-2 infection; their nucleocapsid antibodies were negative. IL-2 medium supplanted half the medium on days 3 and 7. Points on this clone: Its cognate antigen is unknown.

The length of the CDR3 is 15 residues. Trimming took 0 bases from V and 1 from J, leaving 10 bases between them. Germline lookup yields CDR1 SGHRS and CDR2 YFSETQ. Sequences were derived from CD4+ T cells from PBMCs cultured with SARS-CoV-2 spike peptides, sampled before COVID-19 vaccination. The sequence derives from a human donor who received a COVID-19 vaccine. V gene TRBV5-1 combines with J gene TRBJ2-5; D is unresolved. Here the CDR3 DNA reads TGCGCCAGCAGCTTGGCTAATAATATCCAAGAGACCCAGTACTTC. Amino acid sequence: CASSLANNIQETQYF.